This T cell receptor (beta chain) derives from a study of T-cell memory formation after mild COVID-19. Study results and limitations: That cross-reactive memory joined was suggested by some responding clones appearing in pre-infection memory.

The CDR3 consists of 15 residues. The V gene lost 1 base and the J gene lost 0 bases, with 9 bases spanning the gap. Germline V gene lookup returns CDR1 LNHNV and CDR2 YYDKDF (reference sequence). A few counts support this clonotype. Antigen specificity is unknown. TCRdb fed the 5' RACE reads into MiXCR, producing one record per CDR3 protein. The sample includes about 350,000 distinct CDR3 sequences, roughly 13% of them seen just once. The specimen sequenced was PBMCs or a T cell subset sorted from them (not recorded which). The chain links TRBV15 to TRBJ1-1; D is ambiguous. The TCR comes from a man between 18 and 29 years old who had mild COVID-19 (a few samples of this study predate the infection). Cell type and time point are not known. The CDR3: CATSRGGTLNTEAFF. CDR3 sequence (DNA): TGTGCCACCAGCAGAGGAGGTACCTTGAACACTGAAGCTTTCTTT.